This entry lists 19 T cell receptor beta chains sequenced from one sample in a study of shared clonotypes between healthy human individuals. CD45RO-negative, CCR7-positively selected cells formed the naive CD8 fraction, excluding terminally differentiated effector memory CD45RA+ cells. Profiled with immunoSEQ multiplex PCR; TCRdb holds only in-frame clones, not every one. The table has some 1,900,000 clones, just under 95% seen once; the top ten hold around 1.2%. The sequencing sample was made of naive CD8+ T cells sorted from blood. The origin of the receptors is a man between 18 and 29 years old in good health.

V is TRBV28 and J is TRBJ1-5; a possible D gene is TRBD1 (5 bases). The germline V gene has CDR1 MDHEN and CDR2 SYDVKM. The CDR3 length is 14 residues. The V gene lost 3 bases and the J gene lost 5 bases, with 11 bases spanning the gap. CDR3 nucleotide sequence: TGTGCCAGCAGTTTCGAATGGGGGTATCAGCCCCAGCATTTT. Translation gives CASSFEWGYQPQHF.

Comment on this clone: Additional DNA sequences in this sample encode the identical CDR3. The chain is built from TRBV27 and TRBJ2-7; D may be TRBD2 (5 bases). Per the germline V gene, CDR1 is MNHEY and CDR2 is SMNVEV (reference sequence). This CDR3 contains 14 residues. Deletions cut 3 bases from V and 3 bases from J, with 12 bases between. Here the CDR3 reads CASSFSGGDYEQYF. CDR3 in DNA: TGTGCCAGCAGTTTCAGCGGTGGCGACTACGAGCAGTACTTC.

The CDR3 DNA reads as TGTGCCAGCAGCTTGGGGCACACATCCTATGAGCAGTTCTTC. This codes for CASSLGHTSYEQFF. V is TRBV5-6 and J is TRBJ2-1, with no clear D. The CDR3 has 14 residues. Trimming pared 0 bases from V and 8 bases from J, leaving 12 bases between. Germline values: CDR1 SGHDT, CDR2 YYEEEE.

CDR3 loop: CASSPLAGGLVVDNEQFF. The CDR3 DNA reads as TGCGCCAGCAGCCCCCTAGCGGGAGGGCTGGTAGTGGACAATGAGCAGTTCTTC. V and J are TRBV5-1 and TRBJ2-1, with TRBD2 matching 12 bases. J gave up 5 bases and V 4 bases, and 13 bases lay outside the gene matches. Germline V gene lookup returns CDR1 SGHRS and CDR2 YFSETQ. The CDR3 spans 18 residues.

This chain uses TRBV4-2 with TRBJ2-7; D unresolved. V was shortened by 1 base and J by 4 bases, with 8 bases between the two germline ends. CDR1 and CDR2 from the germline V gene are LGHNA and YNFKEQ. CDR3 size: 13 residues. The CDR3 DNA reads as TGTGCCAGCAGCCAAGGCCGTAATTACGAGCAGTACTTC. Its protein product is CASSQGRNYEQYF.

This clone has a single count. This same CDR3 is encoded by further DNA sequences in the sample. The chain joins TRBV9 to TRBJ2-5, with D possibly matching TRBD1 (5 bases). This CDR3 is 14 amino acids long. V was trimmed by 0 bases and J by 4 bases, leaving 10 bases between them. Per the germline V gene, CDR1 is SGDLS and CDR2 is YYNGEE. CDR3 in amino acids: CASSVGGALETQYF. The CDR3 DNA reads TGTGCCAGCAGCGTAGGTGGGGCTCTAGAGACCCAGTACTTC.

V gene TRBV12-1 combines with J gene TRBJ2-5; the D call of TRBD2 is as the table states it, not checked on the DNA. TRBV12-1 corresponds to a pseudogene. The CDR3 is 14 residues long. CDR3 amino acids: CASSFGGVGETQYF. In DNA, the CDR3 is TGTGCCAGCAGCTTTGGCGGGGTGGGAGAGACCCAGTACTTC.

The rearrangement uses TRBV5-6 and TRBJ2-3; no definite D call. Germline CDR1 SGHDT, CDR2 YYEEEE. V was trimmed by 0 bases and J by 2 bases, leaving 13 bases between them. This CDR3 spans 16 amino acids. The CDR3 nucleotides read TGTGCCAGCAGCTTGGGAACGGACCCCAACACAGATACGCAGTATTTT. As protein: CASSLGTDPNTDTQYF.

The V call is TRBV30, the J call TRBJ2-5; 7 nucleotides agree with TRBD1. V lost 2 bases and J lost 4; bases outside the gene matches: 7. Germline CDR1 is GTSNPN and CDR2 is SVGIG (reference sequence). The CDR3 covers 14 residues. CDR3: CAWSRVTGVETQYF. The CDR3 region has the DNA TGTGCCTGGAGTAGGGTCACAGGGGTAGAGACCCAGTACTTC.

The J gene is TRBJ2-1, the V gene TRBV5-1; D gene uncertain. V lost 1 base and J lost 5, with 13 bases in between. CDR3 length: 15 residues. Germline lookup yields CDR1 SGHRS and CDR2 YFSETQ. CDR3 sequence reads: CASSLTPETHNEQFF. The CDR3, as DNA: TGCGCCAGCAGCTTGACTCCTGAGACCCACAATGAGCAGTTCTTC.

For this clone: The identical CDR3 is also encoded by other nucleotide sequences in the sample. This chain's CDR3 is CASSFAGNTEAFF. CDR3 DNA sequence: TGTGCCAGCAGTTTCGCGGGGAACACTGAAGCTTTCTTT. V gene TRBV27 combines with J gene TRBJ1-1; D gene unclear. Trimming shortened V by 3 bases and J by 1 base, and 6 bases separated the two germline ends. CDR3 length: 13 amino acids. The V gene's germline CDR1 is MNHEY and CDR2 SMNVEV (reference sequence).

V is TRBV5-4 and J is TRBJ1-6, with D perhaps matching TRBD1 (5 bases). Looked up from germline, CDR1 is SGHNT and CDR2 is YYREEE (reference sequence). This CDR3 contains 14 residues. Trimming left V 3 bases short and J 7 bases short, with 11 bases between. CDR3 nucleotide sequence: TGTGCCAGCAGCTCGTCCAGGGACAATTCACCCCTCCACTTT. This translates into CASSSSRDNSPLHF.

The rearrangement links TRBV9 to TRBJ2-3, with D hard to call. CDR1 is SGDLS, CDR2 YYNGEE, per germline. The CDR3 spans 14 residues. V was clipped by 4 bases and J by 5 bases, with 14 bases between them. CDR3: CASSPLGWGDTQYF. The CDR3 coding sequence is TGTGCCAGCAGCCCACTGGGATGGGGAGATACGCAGTATTTT.

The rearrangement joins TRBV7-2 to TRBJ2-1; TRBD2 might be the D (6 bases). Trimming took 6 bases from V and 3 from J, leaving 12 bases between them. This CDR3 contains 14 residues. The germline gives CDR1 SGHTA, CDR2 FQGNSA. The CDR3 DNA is TGTGCCAGCAGTCCCGGACTAAACTACAATGAGCAGTTCTTC. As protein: CASSPGLNYNEQFF.

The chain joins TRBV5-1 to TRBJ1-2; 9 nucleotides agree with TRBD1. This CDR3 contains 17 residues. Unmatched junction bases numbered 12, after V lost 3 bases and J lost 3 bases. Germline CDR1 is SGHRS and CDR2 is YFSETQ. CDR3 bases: TGCGCCAGCAGCTCGGGACAGGGAATAGTGGGAGACTATGGCTACACCTTC. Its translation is CASSSGQGIVGDYGYTF.

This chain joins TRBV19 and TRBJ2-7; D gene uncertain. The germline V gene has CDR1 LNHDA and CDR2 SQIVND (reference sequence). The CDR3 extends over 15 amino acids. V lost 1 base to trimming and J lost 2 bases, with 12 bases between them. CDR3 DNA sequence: TGTGCCAGTAGTATAGTCCCGGGCAGTCCCTACGAGCAGTACTTC. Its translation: CASSIVPGSPYEQYF.

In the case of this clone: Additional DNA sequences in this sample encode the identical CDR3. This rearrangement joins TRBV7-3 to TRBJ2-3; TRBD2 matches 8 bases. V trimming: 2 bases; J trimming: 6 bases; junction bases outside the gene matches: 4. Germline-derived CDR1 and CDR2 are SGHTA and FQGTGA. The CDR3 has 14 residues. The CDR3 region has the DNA TGTGCCAGCAGCTTATCGGGGGGGCTGGATACGCAGTATTTT. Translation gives CASSLSGGLDTQYF.

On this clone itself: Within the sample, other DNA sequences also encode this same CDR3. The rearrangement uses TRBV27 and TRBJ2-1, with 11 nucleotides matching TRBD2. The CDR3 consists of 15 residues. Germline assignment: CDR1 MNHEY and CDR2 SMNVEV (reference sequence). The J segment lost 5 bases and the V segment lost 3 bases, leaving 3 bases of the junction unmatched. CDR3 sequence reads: CASSLTSGEDNEQFF. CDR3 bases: TGTGCCAGCAGTTTGACTAGCGGGGAAGACAATGAGCAGTTCTTC.

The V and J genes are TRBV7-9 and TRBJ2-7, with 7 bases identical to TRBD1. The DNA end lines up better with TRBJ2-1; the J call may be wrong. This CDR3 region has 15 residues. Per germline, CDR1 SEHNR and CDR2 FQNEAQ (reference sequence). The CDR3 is CASSLGQGSYNEQFF. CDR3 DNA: TGTGCCAGCAGCTTAGGACAGGGCTCCTACAATGAGCAGTTCTTC.